The rows below give T cell receptor beta chains drawn from one sample of a study of T cell responses to AZD1222 COVID-19 vaccine. Measured with immunoSEQ multiplex PCR; TCRdb has only the in-frame clones, and not every one. The table has approximately 82,000 clones, roughly 85% seen once. Sequencing used peripheral blood, obtained on day 0 of AZD1222 vaccination. These TCRs come from an adult in good health. Both conserved end residues are part of each CDR3. D genes are given only for firm matches. Some rows mark clone size as missing; the rest say once, few, many or name a class of expanded clone.

TGTGCCTGGGGAGGGGATACCTACGAGCAGTACTTC	CAWGGDTYEQYF	TRBJ2-7	-	12	-	TRBV30
TGCAGCGTAGCCGACCAATATAATTCACCCCTCCACTTT	CSVADQYNSPLHF	TRBJ1-6	-	13	-	TRBV29-1
TGTGCCAGCAGCCTATCCGGACAGGGGGCAGATTCACCCCTCCACTTT	CASSLSGQGADSPLHF	TRBJ1-6	-	16	TRBD1	TRBV11-2
TGTGCCAGCAGTTACTCTAGTAGGGGAAACACTGAAGCTTTCTTT	CASSYSSRGNTEAFF	TRBJ1-1	once	15	-	TRBV6-2/TRBV6-3
TGTGCCAGCAGCTACGACAGGACGGGTGAAGCTTTCTTT	CASSYDRTGEAFF	TRBJ1-1	once	13	-	TRBV5-8
TGTGCCAGCAGTTACGTAGCGGGACTTAGCTACGAGCAGTACTTC	CASSYVAGLSYEQYF	TRBJ2-7	-	15	TRBD2	TRBV6-5
TGTGCCAGCAGCTTAGCTCCTCGGGACAGCCCAGGTCCAGATACGCAGTATTTT	CASSLAPRDSPGPDTQYF	TRBJ2-3	-	18	TRBD1	TRBV7-2
TGTGCCAGTAGGCCTCGGGGACAGGGGACGGAAACTGAAGCTTTCTTT	CASRPRGQGTETEAFF	TRBJ1-1	-	16	TRBD1	TRBV19
TGTGCCAGCAGCTTAGACAGGCGACTTAACGATGAAAAACTGTTTTTT	CASSLDRRLNDEKLFF	TRBJ1-4	-	16	-	TRBV7-9
TGTGCCAGCTCGTCGGGGGGCAGGGGGCAGTCTGGCAATCAGCCCCAGCATTTT	CASSSGGRGQSGNQPQHF	TRBJ1-5	-	18	TRBD1	TRBV18
TGTGCCAGCAGTTACCAACAGGGTTTGGGCACTGAAGCTTTCTTT	CASSYQQGLGTEAFF	TRBJ1-1	-	15	-	TRBV6-6
TGTGCCAGCAGCCAGGGACAGGGTGGCGAGACCCAGTACTTC	CASSQGQGGETQYF	TRBJ2-5	-	14	TRBD1	TRBV9
TGTGCCAGTAGTATAGATCGGACAGTTCTTAACACTGAAGCTTTCTTT	CASSIDRTVLNTEAFF	TRBJ1-1	once	16	-	TRBV19
TGTGCCAGCAGCTTAGGTCTCGCGGGGGGATTTCACGAGCAGTACTTC	CASSLGLAGGFHEQYF	TRBJ2-7	-	16	TRBD2	TRBV7-8
TGTGCCAGCTCACCAGGTGGCGTGGATTCACCCCTCCACTTT	CASSPGGVDSPLHF	TRBJ1-6	-	14	-	TRBV18
TGTGCCAGCAGTCCAGGGGGTACTAGCAATCAGCCCCAGCATTTT	CASSPGGTSNQPQHF	TRBJ1-5	-	15	TRBD1	TRBV6-2/TRBV6-3
TGTGCCAGCAGAGTTGAGGGCGCTTACTATGGCTACACCTTC	CASRVEGAYYGYTF	TRBJ1-2	-	14	-	TRBV2
TGTGCCAGCAGCGCAGGAATACCGGGGGAGCAGTACTTC	CASSAGIPGEQYF	TRBJ2-7	-	13	-	TRBV5-6